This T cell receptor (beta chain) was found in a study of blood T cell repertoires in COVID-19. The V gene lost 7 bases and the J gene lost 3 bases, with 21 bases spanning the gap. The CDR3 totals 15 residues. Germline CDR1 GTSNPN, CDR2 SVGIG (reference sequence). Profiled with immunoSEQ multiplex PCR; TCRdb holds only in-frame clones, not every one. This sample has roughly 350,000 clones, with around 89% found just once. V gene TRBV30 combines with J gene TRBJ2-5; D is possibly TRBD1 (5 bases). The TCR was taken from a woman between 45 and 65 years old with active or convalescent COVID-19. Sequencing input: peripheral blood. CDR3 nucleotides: TGTGCCTTCCATAAGGGATCAGGGAAGAAAGAGACCCAGTACTTC. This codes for CAFHKGSGKKETQYF.